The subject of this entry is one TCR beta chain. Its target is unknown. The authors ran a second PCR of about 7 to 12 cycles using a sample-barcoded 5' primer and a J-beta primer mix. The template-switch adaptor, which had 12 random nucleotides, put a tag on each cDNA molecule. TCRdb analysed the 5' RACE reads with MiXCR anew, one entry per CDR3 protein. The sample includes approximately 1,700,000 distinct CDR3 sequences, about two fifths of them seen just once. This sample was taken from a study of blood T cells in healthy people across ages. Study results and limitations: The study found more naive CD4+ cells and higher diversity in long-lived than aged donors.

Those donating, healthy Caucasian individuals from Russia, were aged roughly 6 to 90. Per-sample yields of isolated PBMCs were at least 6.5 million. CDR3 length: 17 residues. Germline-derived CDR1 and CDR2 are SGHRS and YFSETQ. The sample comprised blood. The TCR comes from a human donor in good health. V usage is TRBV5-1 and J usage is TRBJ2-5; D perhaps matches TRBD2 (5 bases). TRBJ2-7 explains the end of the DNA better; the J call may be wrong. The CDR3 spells CASSLGYSGYSSYEQYF. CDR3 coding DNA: TGCGCCAGCAGCCTGGGGTATTCGGGATACAGCTCCTACGAGCAGTACTTC.